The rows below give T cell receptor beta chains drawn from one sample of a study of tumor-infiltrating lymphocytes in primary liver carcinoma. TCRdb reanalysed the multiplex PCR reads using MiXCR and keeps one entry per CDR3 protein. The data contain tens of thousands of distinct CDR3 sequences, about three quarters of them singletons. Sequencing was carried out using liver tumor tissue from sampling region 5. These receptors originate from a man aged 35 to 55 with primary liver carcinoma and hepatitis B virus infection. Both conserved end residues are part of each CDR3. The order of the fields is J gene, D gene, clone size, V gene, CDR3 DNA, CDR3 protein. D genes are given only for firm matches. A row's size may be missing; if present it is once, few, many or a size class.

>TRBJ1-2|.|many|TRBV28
TGTGCCAGCGCGGATAGCAACTATGGCTACACCTTC
CASADSNYGYTF
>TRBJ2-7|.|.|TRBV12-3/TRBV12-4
TGTGCCAGCAGGCCAGGAGGAAGGGGGAACTACGAGCGGTACTTC
CASRPGGRGNYERYF
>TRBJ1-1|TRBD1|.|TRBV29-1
TGCAGCGTTATCGGGACAGGGGGCGCCGTCACTAGAGCTCTCTTT
CSVIGTGGAVTRALF
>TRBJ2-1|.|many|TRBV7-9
TGTGCCAGCAGCTTAGGTCAGTTGGCCCACAATGAGCAGTTCTTC
CASSLGQLAHNEQFF
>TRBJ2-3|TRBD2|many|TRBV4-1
TGCGCCAGCAGCCAAGGGGTTGGGACTAGCGGGAGTGGCACAGATACGCAGTATTTT
CASSQGVGTSGSGTDTQYF
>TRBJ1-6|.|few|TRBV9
TGTGCCAGCAGCGTAGGTGATTTTGGGGCCGACAATTCACCCCTCCACTTT
CASSVGDFGADNSPLHF
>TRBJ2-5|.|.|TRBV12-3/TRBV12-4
TGTGCAAGCAGTAGTAGCAGGGCCCAAGAGACCCAGTACTTC
CASSSSRAQETQYF
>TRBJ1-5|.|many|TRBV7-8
TGTGCCAGCAGCCGGGGACCGTTAAATCAGCCCCAGCATTTT
CASSRGPLNQPQHF
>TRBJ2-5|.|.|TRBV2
TGTGTCAGCGATAGGCTTCAAGAGACCCAGTACTTC
CVSDRLQETQYF
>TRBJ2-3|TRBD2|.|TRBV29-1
TGCAGCGTTGGTGACGGGAGGGCAGGAGATACGCAGTTTTTT
CSVGDGRAGDTQFF
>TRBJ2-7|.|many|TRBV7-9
TGTGCCAGCAGCTCTGGGAAGGGAGGAATCCACGAGCAGTACTTC
CASSSGKGGIHEQYF
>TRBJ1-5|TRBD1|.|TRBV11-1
TGTGCCAGCAGTTTAGGAAGGGGGCGCGTGGATATGCAGCATTTT
CASSLGRGRVDMQHF
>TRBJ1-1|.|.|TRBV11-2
TGTGCCAGCAGCACCAGGTGGGCGGGCATAACCGGAACTGAAGCTTTCTTT
CASSTRWAGITGTEAFF
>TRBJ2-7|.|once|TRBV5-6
TGTGCCAGCAGCTCCCGGGACATCTCCTACGAGCAGTACTTC
CASSSRDISYEQYF
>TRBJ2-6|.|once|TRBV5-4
TGTGCCAGCAGCTTGGTTAACACTGGGGCCAACTTCCTGACTTTC
CASSLVNTGANFLTF
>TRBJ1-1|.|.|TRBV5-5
TGTGCCAGTAGCTGGAGGGACACTGAAGCTTTGTTT
CASSWRDTEALF
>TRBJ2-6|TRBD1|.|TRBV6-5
TGTGCCAGCAGTCTTTGGACAGGTATGGAAGCTGGGGTCAACGTCCTGACATTC
CASSLWTGMEAGVNVLTF
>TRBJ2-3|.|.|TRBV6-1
TGTGCCAGCAGTAACCGTGACAACACAGATACGCAGTATTTT
CASSNRDNTDTQYF
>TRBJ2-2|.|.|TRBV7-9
TGTGCCAGCAGCTTAGCGTGGACTCTAACCGGGGAGCTGTTTTTT
CASSLAWTLTGELFF
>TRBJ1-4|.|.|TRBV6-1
TGTGCCAGCGCGACCCTCAACGGCCCTGATGAAAAACTGTTTTTT
CASATLNGPDEKLFF
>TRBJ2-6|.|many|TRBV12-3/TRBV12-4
TGTGCCAGCTACCGGTCTGGGGCCAACGTCCTGACTTTC
CASYRSGANVLTF
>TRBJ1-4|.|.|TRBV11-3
TGTGCCAGCAGCTTAGGACCCGGAAAACTGTTTTTT
CASSLGPGKLFF
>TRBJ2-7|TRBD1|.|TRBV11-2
TGTGCCAGCAGCATCTACACGCCGGGACAGGGAAGCTACGACCAGTACTTC
CASSIYTPGQGSYDQYF
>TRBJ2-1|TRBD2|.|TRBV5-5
TGTGCCAGTACCTTGACTAGCGGGGACAGTGAGCAGTTCTTC
CASTLTSGDSEQFF
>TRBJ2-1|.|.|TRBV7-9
TGTGTCGGTAGCTCGCAGATCAGCAATGAGCAGTTCTTC
CVGSSQISNEQFF
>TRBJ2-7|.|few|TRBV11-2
TGTGCCAGCGCCCTAGAGGACGGGGACTACGAGCAGTACTTC
CASALEDGDYEQYF
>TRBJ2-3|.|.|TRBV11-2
TGTGCCAACAACCCCCCGACTAGTGGCAGCACAGATACGCAGTATTTT
CANNPPTSGSTDTQYF
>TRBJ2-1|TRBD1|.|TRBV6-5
TGTGCCAGCAGTCCCCTTACCCCAGGACAGGGCCACATTGAGCAATTCTTC
CASSPLTPGQGHIEQFF
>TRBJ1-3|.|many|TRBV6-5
TGTGCCAGCAGCCCCGCGGGTGGAAACACCACATATTTT
CASSPAGGNTTYF
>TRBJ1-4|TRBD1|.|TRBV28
TGTGTCAGCAGTCCACGGACAGGGAGGACTACTAATGAAAAACTGTTTTTT
CVSSPRTGRTTNEKLFF
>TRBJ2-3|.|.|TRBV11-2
TGTGCCAGCAGTCACACTATCGGCTTCGAGGATATGCAGTATTTT
CASSHTIGFEDMQYF
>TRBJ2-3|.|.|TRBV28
TGTGCCAGCAGTACAGCTAGCGCAGATACGCAGTATTTT
CASSTASADTQYF
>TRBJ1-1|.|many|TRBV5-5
TGTGCCAGCAGCTATCGAACACTGAGCACTGAAGCTTTCTTT
CASSYRTLSTEAFF
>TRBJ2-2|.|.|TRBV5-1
TGCGCCAGCAGCTTCCGCCCTAGCGAGAGCACCGGGGAGCTGTTTTTT
CASSFRPSESTGELFF
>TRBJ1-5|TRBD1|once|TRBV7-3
TGTGCCAGCAGCTTACACCTCAGACAGGGAACAAGTAAGGAGGCAAGCAATCAGCCCCAGCATTTT
CASSLHLRQGTSKEASNQPQHF
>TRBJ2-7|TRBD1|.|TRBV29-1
TGCAGTGTTGAAAATGCAGGGGGTAACAAGCAGTACTTC
CSVENAGGNKQYF
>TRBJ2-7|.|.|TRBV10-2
TGTGTCAGCAGTCGAAGCGTCAACGAGCAGTACTTC
CVSSRSVNEQYF
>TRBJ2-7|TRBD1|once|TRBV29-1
TGCAGCGTTGACGGACAGGGCCCCTACGACCAGTATTTC
CSVDGQGPYDQYF
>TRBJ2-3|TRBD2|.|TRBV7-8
TGTGTCAGCAGCTTAGGACTAGGCACAGATGCGCAGTATTTT
CVSSLGLGTDAQYF
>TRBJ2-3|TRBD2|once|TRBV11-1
TGTGCCAGCAGCAAGGGACTAGCGGTTAGCGTAGATAGGCAGTATTTT
CASSKGLAVSVDRQYF
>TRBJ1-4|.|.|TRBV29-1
.
CSVGQGTNEKLVF
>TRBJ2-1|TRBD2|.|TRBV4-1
TGCGACAGTAGCCAGGCGGGAGGGTACAACGAGCAGTTCTTC
CDSSQAGGYNEQFF
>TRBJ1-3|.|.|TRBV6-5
TGTGCCAGCAGAACTAAGGTGACTGGATACACCATATATTTT
CASRTKVTGYTIYF
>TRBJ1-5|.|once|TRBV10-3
TGTGCCATCAAGATGGACGGTGATAGCAATCAGCCCCAGCATTTT
CAIKMDGDSNQPQHF
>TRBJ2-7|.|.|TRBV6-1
TGTGCCGGCAAGGGCGCGGGATTATCCTACGAGCAGTACTTC
CAGKGAGLSYEQYF
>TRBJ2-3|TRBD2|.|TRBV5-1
TGCGCCAGCAGCACTAGCGGGAGGAATGCAGATACACAGTATTTT
CASSTSGRNADTQYF
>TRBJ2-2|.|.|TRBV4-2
TGTGCCAGCAGCCAAGTGAGACTAGTCAATAGCGGGGAGCTGTTTTTT
CASSQVRLVNSGELFF
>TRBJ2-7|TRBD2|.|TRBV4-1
TGCGCCAGTAGCCAAGCTTCTAGCGGGAGCTACAAGCAGTACTTC
CASSQASSGSYKQYF
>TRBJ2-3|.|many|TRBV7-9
TGTGCCAGCAGCTTACAGATAGCCGCAGATACGCAGTATTTT
CASSLQIAADTQYF
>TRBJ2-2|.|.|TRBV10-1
TGCGCGAGCAGTGAGTCATCGCAGTATACCGGGAAGCTGTTTTTT
CASSESSQYTGKLFF
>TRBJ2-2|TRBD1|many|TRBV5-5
TGTGCCAGCAGCCCCCCAGGGGGCGACACCGGGGAGCTGTTTTTT
CASSPPGGDTGELFF
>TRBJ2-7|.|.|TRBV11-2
TGTGTTAGCAGCCTCGGCGGGACTCTGCCCTACGGGCAGTACTTC
CVSSLGGTLPYGQYF
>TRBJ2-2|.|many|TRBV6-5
TGTGCCAGCAGATATAAGGAGTACACCGGGGAGCTGTTTTTT
CASRYKEYTGELFF